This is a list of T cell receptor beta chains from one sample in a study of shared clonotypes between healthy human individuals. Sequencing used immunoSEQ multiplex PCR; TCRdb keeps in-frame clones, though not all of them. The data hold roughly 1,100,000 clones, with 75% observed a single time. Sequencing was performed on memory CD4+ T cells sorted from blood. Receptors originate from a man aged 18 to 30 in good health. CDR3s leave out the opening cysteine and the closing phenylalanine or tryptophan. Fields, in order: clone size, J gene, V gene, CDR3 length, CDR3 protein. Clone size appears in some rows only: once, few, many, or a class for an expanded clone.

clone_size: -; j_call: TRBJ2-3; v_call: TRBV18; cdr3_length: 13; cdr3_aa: ASSPQRKGADTQY
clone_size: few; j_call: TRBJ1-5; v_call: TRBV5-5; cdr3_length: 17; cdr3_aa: ASSLNPGQVPNSNQPQH
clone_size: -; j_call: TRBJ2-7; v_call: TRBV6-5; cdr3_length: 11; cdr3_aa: ASSQGGSGEQY
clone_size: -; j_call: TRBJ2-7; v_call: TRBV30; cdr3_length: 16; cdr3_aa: AWTTPNEGLHRSYEQY
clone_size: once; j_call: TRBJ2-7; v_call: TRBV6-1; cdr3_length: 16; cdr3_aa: ASSDRVLGTYSSYEQY
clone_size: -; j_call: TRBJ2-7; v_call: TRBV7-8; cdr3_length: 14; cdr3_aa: ASSLSARDYSYEQY
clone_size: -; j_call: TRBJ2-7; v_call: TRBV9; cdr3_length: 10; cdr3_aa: ASSADRGEQY
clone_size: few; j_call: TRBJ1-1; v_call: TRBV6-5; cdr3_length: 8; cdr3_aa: ASGDTQAF
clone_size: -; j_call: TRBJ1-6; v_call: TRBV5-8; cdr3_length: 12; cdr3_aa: ASSENRGNSPLH
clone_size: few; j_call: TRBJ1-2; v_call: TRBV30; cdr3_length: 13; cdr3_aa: AWSGGGGWSYGYT